The rows below give T cell receptor beta chains drawn from one sample of a study of shared clonotypes between healthy human individuals. Some clones are missing from TCRdb's copy, which holds only in-frame ones; the method was immunoSEQ multiplex PCR. There are fewer than 2.5 million clones in the sample; 80% to 95% occur only once, and approximately 0.36% lies in the top ten. The source material was naive CD4+ T cells from PBMCs. The receptors originated from a young man in good health. Some clones in this sample may be carry-over from other donors' samples. The CDR3 runs from the conserved cysteine through the conserved F or W. Each record gives: V gene, clone size, J gene, D gene, CDR3 protein, CDR3 DNA. The D gene is left open where the match is weak. Clone size is stated in some rows and not others, as once, few, many or a class when expanded.

V gene: TRBV19; clone size: NA; J gene: TRBJ2-1; D gene: NA; CDR3 protein: CASSNGWLSSYNEQFF; CDR3 DNA: TGTGCCAGTAGTAACGGGTGGTTGAGCTCCTACAATGAGCAGTTCTTC
V gene: TRBV19; clone size: NA; J gene: TRBJ2-5; D gene: NA; CDR3 protein: CASSPTRTGETQYF; CDR3 DNA: TGTGCCAGTAGTCCCACCCGTACGGGCGAGACCCAGTACTTC
V gene: TRBV2; clone size: NA; J gene: TRBJ2-7; D gene: NA; CDR3 protein: CASSGDGEQYF; CDR3 DNA: TGTGCCAGCAGTGGAGACGGCGAGCAGTACTTC
V gene: TRBV9; clone size: NA; J gene: TRBJ2-5; D gene: TRBD2; CDR3 protein: CASSVAKGTGGSETQYF; CDR3 DNA: TGTGCCAGCAGCGTAGCTAAGGGAACGGGAGGGTCAGAGACCCAGTACTTC
V gene: TRBV6-5; clone size: once; J gene: TRBJ1-3; D gene: NA; CDR3 protein: CASSYGGAGRGNTIYF; CDR3 DNA: TGTGCCAGCAGTTACGGTGGCGCAGGAAGAGGAAACACCATATATTTT
V gene: TRBV7-3; clone size: few; J gene: TRBJ2-1; D gene: TRBD2; CDR3 protein: CASSFRTSGYNEQFF; CDR3 DNA: TGTGCCAGCAGCTTTCGGACTAGCGGCTACAATGAGCAGTTCTTC
V gene: TRBV6-5; clone size: NA; J gene: TRBJ1-4; D gene: NA; CDR3 protein: CASSFAAGEKLFF; CDR3 DNA: TGTGCCAGCAGCTTCGCGGCGGGGGAAAAACTGTTTTTT
V gene: TRBV14; clone size: NA; J gene: TRBJ2-2; D gene: TRBD2; CDR3 protein: CASSQRLAAYTGELFF; CDR3 DNA: TGTGCCAGCAGCCAGAGACTAGCGGCCTACACCGGGGAGCTGTTTTTT
V gene: TRBV6-5; clone size: NA; J gene: TRBJ2-5; D gene: TRBD2; CDR3 protein: CASKRGLAGGETQYF; CDR3 DNA: TGTGCCAGCAAAAGGGGCCTAGCGGGAGGAGAGACCCAGTACTTC
V gene: TRBV18; clone size: NA; J gene: TRBJ1-2; D gene: NA; CDR3 protein: CASSPVRDPFYGYTF; CDR3 DNA: TGTGCCAGCTCACCAGTCCGGGATCCCTTCTATGGCTACACCTTC
V gene: TRBV7-2; clone size: NA; J gene: TRBJ2-7; D gene: TRBD2; CDR3 protein: CASSLLAGVGPYEQYF; CDR3 DNA: TGTGCCAGCAGCTTACTAGCGGGAGTGGGTCCCTACGAGCAGTACTTC
V gene: TRBV9; clone size: NA; J gene: TRBJ2-7; D gene: TRBD2; CDR3 protein: CASSASGRGYEQYF; CDR3 DNA: TGTGCCAGCAGCGCTAGCGGGAGGGGATACGAGCAGTACTTC
V gene: TRBV2; clone size: NA; J gene: TRBJ2-3; D gene: NA; CDR3 protein: CASSELTSTDTQYF; CDR3 DNA: TGTGCCAGCAGTGAACTTACTAGCACAGATACGCAGTATTTT
V gene: TRBV28; clone size: NA; J gene: TRBJ1-1; D gene: NA; CDR3 protein: CASSLYSGRPEAFF; CDR3 DNA: TGTGCCAGCAGTCTCTACTCAGGGAGGCCTGAAGCTTTCTTT
V gene: TRBV4-2; clone size: NA; J gene: TRBJ1-2; D gene: NA; CDR3 protein: CASSPIGGAEGYTF; CDR3 DNA: TGTGCCAGCAGCCCGATTGGGGGGGCGGAAGGCTACACCTTC
V gene: TRBV10-3; clone size: NA; J gene: TRBJ2-1; D gene: TRBD2; CDR3 protein: CAISETSGSDEQFF; CDR3 DNA: TGTGCCATCAGTGAAACTAGCGGGAGCGATGAGCAGTTCTTC
V gene: TRBV6-1; clone size: NA; J gene: TRBJ2-5; D gene: TRBD1; CDR3 protein: CASSELVTGEETQYF; CDR3 DNA: TGTGCCAGCAGTGAACTAGTGACAGGGGAAGAGACCCAGTACTTC
V gene: TRBV5-1; clone size: NA; J gene: TRBJ1-4; D gene: TRBD1; CDR3 protein: CASSLLGQVNEKLFF; CDR3 DNA: TGCGCCAGCAGCTTGTTGGGACAGGTGAATGAAAAACTGTTTTTT
V gene: TRBV9; clone size: NA; J gene: TRBJ2-7; D gene: TRBD2; CDR3 protein: CASSPKTSADYEQYF; CDR3 DNA: TGTGCCAGCAGCCCTAAGACTAGCGCTGACTACGAGCAGTACTTC
V gene: TRBV10-1; clone size: once; J gene: TRBJ1-1; D gene: NA; CDR3 protein: CASRRDRNTEAFF; CDR3 DNA: TGCGCCAGCCGCCGGGATCGTAACACTGAAGCTTTCTTT
V gene: TRBV4-1; clone size: once; J gene: TRBJ2-7; D gene: NA; CDR3 protein: CASSQGNGDSPREQYF; CDR3 DNA: TGCGCCAGCAGCCAGGGGAACGGAGACTCCCCGCGCGAGCAGTACTTC
V gene: TRBV4-1; clone size: NA; J gene: TRBJ2-3; D gene: NA; CDR3 protein: CASSQVVADLTDTQYF; CDR3 DNA: TGCGCCAGCAGCCAAGTGGTGGCAGACCTCACAGATACGCAGTATTTT
V gene: TRBV5-1; clone size: NA; J gene: TRBJ2-4; D gene: NA; CDR3 protein: CASSLAGGSAKNIQYF; CDR3 DNA: TGCGCCAGCAGCTTGGCCGGGGGTTCGGCCAAAAACATTCAGTACTTC
V gene: TRBV28; clone size: NA; J gene: TRBJ2-1; D gene: NA; CDR3 protein: CASIAPRGGNEQFF; CDR3 DNA: TGTGCCAGCATTGCCCCCCGAGGTGGCAATGAGCAGTTCTTC
V gene: TRBV28; clone size: NA; J gene: TRBJ2-5; D gene: NA; CDR3 protein: CASSPYPDGGTQYF; CDR3 DNA: TGTGCCAGCAGCCCCTATCCGGATGGTGGGACCCAGTACTTC